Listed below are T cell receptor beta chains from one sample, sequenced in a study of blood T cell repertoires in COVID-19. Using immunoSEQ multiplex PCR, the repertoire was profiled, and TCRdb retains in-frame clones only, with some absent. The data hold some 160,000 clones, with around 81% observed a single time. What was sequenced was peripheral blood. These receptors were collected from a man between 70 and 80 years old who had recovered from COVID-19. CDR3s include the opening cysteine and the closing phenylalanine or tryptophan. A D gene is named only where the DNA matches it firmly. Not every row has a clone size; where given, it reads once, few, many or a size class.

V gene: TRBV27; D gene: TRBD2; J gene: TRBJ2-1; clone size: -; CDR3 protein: CASNPGGIINEQFF; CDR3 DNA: TGTGCCAGCAACCCGGGAGGCATCATCAATGAGCAGTTCTTC
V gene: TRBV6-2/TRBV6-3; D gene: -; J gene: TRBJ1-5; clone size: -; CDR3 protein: CASSPQYGSGRNNQPQHF; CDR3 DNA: TGTGCCAGCAGTCCCCAGTACGGTTCAGGGCGAAATAATCAGCCCCAGCATTTT
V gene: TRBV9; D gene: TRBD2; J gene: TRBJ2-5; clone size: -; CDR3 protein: CASSVGGLAGTETQYF; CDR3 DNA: TGTGCCAGCAGCGTGGGTGGACTAGCGGGAACGGAGACCCAGTACTTC
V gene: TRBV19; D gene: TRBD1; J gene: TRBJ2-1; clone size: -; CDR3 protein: CASRSGDRENEQFF; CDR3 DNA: TGTGCCAGTAGGTCCGGGGACAGGGAAAATGAGCAGTTCTTC
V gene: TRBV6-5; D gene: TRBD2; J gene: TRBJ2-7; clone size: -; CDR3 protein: CASSSSGTSIYEQYF; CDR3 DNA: TGTGCCAGCAGTTCATCCGGGACTAGCATCTACGAGCAGTACTTC
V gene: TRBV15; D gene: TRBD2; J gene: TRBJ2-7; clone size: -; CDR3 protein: CATSTPLAYARGRGEQYF; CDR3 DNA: TGTGCCACCAGCACCCCCCTCGCGTATGCGCGGGGGAGAGGCGAGCAGTACTTC
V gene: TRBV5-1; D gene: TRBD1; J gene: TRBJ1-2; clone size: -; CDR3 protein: CASSLGQGTEAYGYTF; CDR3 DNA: TGCGCCAGCAGCTTGGGACAGGGTACAGAGGCTTATGGCTACACCTTC
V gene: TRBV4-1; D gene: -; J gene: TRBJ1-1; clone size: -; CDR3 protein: CASSHPDGVNTEAFF; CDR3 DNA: TGCGCCAGCAGCCACCCCGACGGGGTGAACACTGAAGCTTTCTTT
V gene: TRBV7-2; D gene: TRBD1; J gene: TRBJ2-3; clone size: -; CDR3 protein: CASSLRAGTVADTQYF; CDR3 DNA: TGTGCCAGCAGCCTACGCGCCGGGACAGTGGCAGATACGCAGTATTTT
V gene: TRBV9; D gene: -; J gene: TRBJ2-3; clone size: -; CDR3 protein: CASSPRRGGGTDTQYF; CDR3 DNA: TGTGCCAGCAGCCCGAGGAGGGGCGGGGGCACAGATACGCAGTATTTT
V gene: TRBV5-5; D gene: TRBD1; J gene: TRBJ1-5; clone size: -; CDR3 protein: CASSLTGGNSNQPQHF; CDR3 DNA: TGTGCCAGCAGTCTGACAGGGGGTAACAGCAATCAGCCCCAGCATTTT
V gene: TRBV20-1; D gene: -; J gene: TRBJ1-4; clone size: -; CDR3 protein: CSASRQFNEKLFF; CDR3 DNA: TGCAGTGCTAGTCGACAGTTTAATGAAAAACTGTTTTTT
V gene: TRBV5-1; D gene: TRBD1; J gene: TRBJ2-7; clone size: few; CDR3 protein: CASSYGQGGEQYF; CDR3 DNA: TGCGCCAGCAGCTACGGACAGGGGGGCGAGCAGTACTTC
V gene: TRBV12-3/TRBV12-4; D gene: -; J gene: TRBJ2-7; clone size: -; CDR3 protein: CASSRSVYEQYF; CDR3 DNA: TGTGCCAGCAGTAGGAGTGTTTACGAGCAGTACTTC
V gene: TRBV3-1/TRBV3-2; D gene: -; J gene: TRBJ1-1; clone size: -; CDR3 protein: CASSAGDRNTEAFF; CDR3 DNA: TGTGCCAGCAGCGCAGGGGATAGGAACACTGAAGCTTTCTTT
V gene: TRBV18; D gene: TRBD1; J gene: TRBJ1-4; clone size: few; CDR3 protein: CASSPTDRGRPLFF; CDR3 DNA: TGTGCCAGCTCACCAACGGACAGGGGGCGCCCCCTGTTTTTT
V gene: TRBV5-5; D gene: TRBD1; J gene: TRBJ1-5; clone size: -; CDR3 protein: CASSRESRGLQPQHF; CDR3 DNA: TGTGCCAGCAGCCGCGAGTCCAGGGGGCTTCAGCCCCAGCATTTT
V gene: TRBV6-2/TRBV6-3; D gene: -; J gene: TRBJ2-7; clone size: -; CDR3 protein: CASSLPWWRESSYEQYF; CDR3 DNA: TGTGCCAGCAGCCTCCCATGGTGGCGGGAATCATCCTACGAGCAGTACTTC
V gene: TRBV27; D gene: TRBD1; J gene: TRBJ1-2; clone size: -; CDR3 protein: CASSSIVDRGSNYGYTF; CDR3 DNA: TGTGCCAGCAGTAGTATAGTCGACAGGGGGAGCAACTATGGCTACACCTTT
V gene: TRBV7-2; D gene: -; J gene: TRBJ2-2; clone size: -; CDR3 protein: CASTLTQGIAGELFF; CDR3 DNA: TGTGCCAGCACCTTGACACAGGGAATTGCCGGGGAGCTGTTTTTT
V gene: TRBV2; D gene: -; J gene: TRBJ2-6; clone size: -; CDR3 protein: CASKENYLAANVLTF; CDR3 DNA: TGTGCCAGCAAGGAGAACTACCTCGCGGCCAACGTCCTGACTTTC
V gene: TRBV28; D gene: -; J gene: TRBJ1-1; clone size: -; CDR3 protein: CASSSYRVSTEAFF; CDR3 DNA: TGTGCCAGCAGTTCTTATCGAGTTAGCACTGAAGCTTTCTTT
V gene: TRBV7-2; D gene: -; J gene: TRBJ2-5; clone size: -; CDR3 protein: CASSFQRQETQYF; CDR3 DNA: TGTGCCAGCAGCTTCCAGCGGCAAGAGACCCAGTACTTC
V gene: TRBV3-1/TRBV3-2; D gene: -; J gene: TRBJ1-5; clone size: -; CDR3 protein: CASSQSGGQSNQPQHF; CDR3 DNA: TGTGCCAGCAGCCAAAGCGGAGGACAGAGTAATCAGCCCCAGCATTTT
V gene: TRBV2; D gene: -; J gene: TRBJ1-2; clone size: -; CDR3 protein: CASSQMTGVHYGYTF; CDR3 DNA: TGTGCCAGCAGCCAGATGACAGGAGTTCACTATGGCTACACCTTC
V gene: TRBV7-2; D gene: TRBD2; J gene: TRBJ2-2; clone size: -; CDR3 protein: CASSETSGTGELFF; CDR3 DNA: TGTGCCAGCAGCGAGACTAGCGGGACCGGGGAGCTGTTTTTT
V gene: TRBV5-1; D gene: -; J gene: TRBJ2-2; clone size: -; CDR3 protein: CASRAGQAPNTGELFF; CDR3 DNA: TGCGCCAGCAGAGCGGGACAGGCGCCGAACACCGGGGAGCTGTTTTTT
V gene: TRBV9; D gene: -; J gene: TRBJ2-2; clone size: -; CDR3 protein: CASSGRGYDTGELFF; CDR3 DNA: TGTGCCAGCAGCGGCAGGGGTTACGACACCGGGGAGCTGTTTTTT
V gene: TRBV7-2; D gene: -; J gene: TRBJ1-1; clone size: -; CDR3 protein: CASSGYRSSTEAFF; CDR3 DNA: TGTGCCAGCTCTGGTTATCGGTCGAGCACTGAAGCTTTCTTT
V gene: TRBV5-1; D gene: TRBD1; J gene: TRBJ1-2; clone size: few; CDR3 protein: CASSLMTGGGDGYTF; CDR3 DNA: TGCGCCAGCAGCTTGATGACAGGGGGAGGCGATGGCTACACCTTC
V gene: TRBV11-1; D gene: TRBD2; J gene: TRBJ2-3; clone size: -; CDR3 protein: CASSFGREGTDTQYF; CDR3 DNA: TGTGCCAGCAGCTTCGGGCGGGAGGGGACAGATACGCAGTATTTT
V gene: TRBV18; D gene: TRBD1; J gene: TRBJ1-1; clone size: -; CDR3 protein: CASSRSRTGGNTEAFF; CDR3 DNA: TGTGCCAGCTCACGAAGCCGGACAGGGGGCAACACTGAAGCTTTCTTT
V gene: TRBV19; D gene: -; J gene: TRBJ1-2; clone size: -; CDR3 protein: CASTPPDTRDYGYTF; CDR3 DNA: TGTGCCAGTACCCCTCCTGACACGAGGGACTATGGCTACACCTTC
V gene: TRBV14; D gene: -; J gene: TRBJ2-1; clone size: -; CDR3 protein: CASSQASSYNEQFF; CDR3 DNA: TGTGCCAGCAGCCAAGCATCCTCCTACAATGAGCAGTTCTTC
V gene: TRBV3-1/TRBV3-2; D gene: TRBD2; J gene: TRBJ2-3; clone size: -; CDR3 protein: CASSQEPSGSPEF; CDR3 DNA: TGTGCCAGCAGCCAAGAACCTAGCGGGAGCCCTGAGTTT
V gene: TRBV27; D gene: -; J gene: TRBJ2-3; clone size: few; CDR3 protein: CASSPTGRLTDTQYF; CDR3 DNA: TGTGCCAGCAGTCCTACCGGGAGACTCACAGATACGCAGTATTTT
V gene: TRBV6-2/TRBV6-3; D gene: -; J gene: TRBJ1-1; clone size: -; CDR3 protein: CASSSGQINTEAFF; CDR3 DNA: TGTGCCAGCAGTTCGGGACAAATAAACACTGAAGCTTTCTTT
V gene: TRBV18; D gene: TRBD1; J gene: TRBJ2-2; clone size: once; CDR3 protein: CASSPKTGGDTGELFF; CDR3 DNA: TGTGCCAGCTCACCAAAGACAGGGGGCGACACCGGGGAGCTGTTTTTT
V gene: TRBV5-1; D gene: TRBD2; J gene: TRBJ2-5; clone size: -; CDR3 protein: CASSLEGLAGETQYF; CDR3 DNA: TGCGCCAGCAGCTTGGAGGGGCTAGCGGGAGAGACCCAGTACTTC
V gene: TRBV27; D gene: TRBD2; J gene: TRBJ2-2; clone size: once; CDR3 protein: CASSRTSGKAGELFF; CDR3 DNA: TGTGCCAGCAGTCGGACTAGCGGGAAAGCCGGGGAGCTGTTTTTT
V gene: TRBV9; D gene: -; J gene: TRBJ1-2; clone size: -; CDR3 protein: CASSVATGYGYTF; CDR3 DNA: TGTGCCAGCAGCGTAGCCACAGGCTATGGCTACACCTTC